The 14 T cell receptor beta chains reported below all come from one sample, sequenced in a study of T cell repertoires in cytomegalovirus infection. MiXCR, run by TCRdb on the reads, gives a single entry per CDR3 protein. Of about 490,000 distinct CDR3 sequences in the sample, around a quarter were seen once. Sequencing input: PBMCs. The source is a human donor in good health (CMV status not recorded). Some clones in this sample may be carry-over from other donors' samples.

This clonotype has a count of ten or more. The genes are TRBV7-2 and TRBJ2-7, with D uncertain. Trimming took 5 bases from V and 2 from J, leaving 13 bases between them. Germline loops: CDR1 SGHTA, CDR2 FQGNSA. The CDR3 totals 14 residues. The CDR3 bases are TGTGCCAGCAGCCCCCCTGGGGTTACCTACGAGCAGTACTTC. Translation: CASSPPGVTYEQYF. Supplemented by reference TRBV7-2 and TRBJ2-7, the full variable domain reads GAGVSQSPSNKVTEKGKDVELRCDPISGHTALYWYRQSLGQGLEFLIYFQGNSAPDKSGLPSDRFSAERTGGSVSTLTIQRTQQEDSAVYLCASSPPGVTYEQYFGPGTRLTVT.

This clonotype has a handful of counts. The CDR3 spells CSARDSSTYGNTIYF. The DNA of the CDR3 is TGCAGTGCTAGAGATTCGAGCACTTATGGAAACACCATATATTTT. The rearrangement uses TRBV20-1 and TRBJ1-3; D unclear. V was clipped by 0 bases and J by 3 bases, with 12 bases between them. CDR1 DFQATT and CDR2 SNEGSKA come from the germline V gene (reference sequence). CDR3 length equals 15 residues.

This clonotype was seen a handful of times. V is TRBV28 and J is TRBJ2-5; 13 bases align to TRBD2. CDR3 length: 15 residues. CDR1 and CDR2 (germline): MDHEN, SYDVKM. After removal of 6 bases from V and 4 bases from J, the junction contained 5 bases not matched to a gene. CDR3 in DNA: TGTGCCAGCAGCTCGGGACTAGCGGGGTCAGAGACCCAGTACTTC. Its protein is CASSSGLAGSETQYF.

The V call is TRBV15, the J call TRBJ1-1; D might be TRBD1 (6 bases). The CDR3 totals 15 residues. Trimming shortened V by 2 bases and J by 2 bases, and 12 bases separated the two germline ends. Germline V gene lookup returns CDR1 LNHNV and CDR2 YYDKDF (reference sequence). Here the CDR3 DNA reads TGTGCCACCAGCAGAATATCCGGGACAAACACTGAAGCTTTCTTT. Protein: CATSRISGTNTEAFF.

This clonotype turned up a few times. The chain has TRBV4-2 and TRBJ1-3; TRBD1 matches at 9 bases. CDR3 length: 17 residues. Losses at the gene ends were 5 bases for V and 3 bases for J; bases not matched to a gene: 11. Germline V lookup: CDR1 LGHNA, CDR2 YNFKEQ. The CDR3 loop reads CASSAGQGSSGGNTIYF. The CDR3 nucleotides are TGTGCCAGCAGCGCGGGACAGGGTTCGTCAGGTGGAAACACCATATATTTT.

The chain combines TRBV5-1 with TRBJ2-2; D call uncertain. V was cut by 3 bases and J by 2 bases, with 14 bases left in between. CDR1 SGHRS and CDR2 YFSETQ come from the germline V gene. The CDR3 has 16 amino acids. Here the CDR3 DNA reads TGCGCCAGCAGCTGGCTCGGCGGCCCAAACACCGGGGAGCTGTTTTTT. It yields the protein CASSWLGGPNTGELFF.

This clonotype was detected only a few times. The CDR3 protein is CSAGGSLAGVLNEQFF. For the CDR3, the DNA is TGCAGTGCGGGTGGCAGCCTAGCGGGAGTTTTGAATGAGCAGTTCTTC. The chain couples TRBV20-1 to TRBJ2-1, with 10 bases aligning to TRBD2. Trimming cost V 6 bases and J 7 bases; bases outside gene matches: 15. From germline, CDR1 is DFQATT and CDR2 SNEGSKA (reference sequence). The CDR3 length is 16 residues.

This chain joins TRBV24-1 and TRBJ2-1; perhaps TRBD2 as D (5 bases). The V end lost 3 bases, the J end lost 0 bases, and 14 bases lay between the germline ends. The CDR3 is 17 residues long. Germline lookup yields CDR1 KGHDR and CDR2 SFDVKD. The chain's CDR3 is CATSDVAAGNSYNEQFF. The CDR3 DNA follows: TGTGCCACCAGTGATGTGGCGGCCGGGAACTCCTACAATGAGCAGTTCTTC.

The chain employs TRBV20-1 and TRBJ2-1; D unclear. CDR3 length: 13 amino acids. The germline gives CDR1 DFQATT, CDR2 SNEGSKA (reference sequence). V lost 1 base and J lost 5, with 9 bases in between. The CDR3 sequence: CSARGLPDNEQFF. CDR3 DNA: TGCAGTGCTAGAGGACTCCCGGACAATGAGCAGTTCTTC.

The V call is TRBV6-6, the J call TRBJ2-1; TRBD2 matches at 8 bases. CDR3 length: 12 residues. Germline-derived CDR1 and CDR2 are MNHNY and SVGAGI (reference sequence). V trimming: 4 bases; J trimming: 13 bases; junction bases outside the gene matches: 6. CDR3 sequence reads: CASSSSLADQFF. CDR3 nucleotide sequence: TGTGCCAGCAGTTCTTCACTAGCGGACCAGTTCTTC.

This chain connects TRBV2 to TRBJ2-7; TRBD2 might be the D (7 bases). V lost 4 bases to trimming and J lost 7 bases, with 11 bases between them. The CDR3 is made up of 12 amino acids. The germline gives CDR1 SNHLY, CDR2 FYNNEI. The CDR3 DNA sequence: TGTGCCAGCAGTGGGGGGGGCCAGGAGCAGTACGTC. Translating it yields CASSGGGQEQYV.

This clonotype was recorded at least ten times. V is TRBV7-8 and J is TRBJ1-4; D unclear. The length of the CDR3 is 15 residues. V was trimmed by 0 bases and J by 8 bases, leaving 13 bases between them. CDR1 is SGHVS and CDR2 is FQNEAQ in the germline V gene. The CDR3 loop reads CASSLAANQREKLFF. The CDR3 DNA reads as TGTGCCAGCAGCTTAGCGGCCAACCAGCGGGAAAAACTGTTTTTT.

This clonotype was observed a few times. This rearrangement joins TRBV5-6 to TRBJ2-1; D not resolved. Between the trimmed V and J ends, which lost 5 bases and 6 bases, there was a span of 6 bases. The CDR3 is 11 amino acids. Per germline, CDR1 SGHDT and CDR2 YYEEEE. The CDR3 DNA sequence: TGTGCCAGCAGAGGTTTCAATGAGCAGTTCTTC. This encodes CASRGFNEQFF.

This clonotype was found a few times. This chain connects TRBV7-2 to TRBJ2-4; D call uncertain. V was trimmed by 2 bases and J by 5 bases, leaving 16 bases between them. The CDR3 runs 16 residues. Per germline, CDR1 SGHTA and CDR2 FQGNSA. The DNA for the CDR3 is TGTGCCAGCAGCTTATCCCCCAGTCCGGTCGAAAACATTCAGTACTTC. Encoded protein: CASSLSPSPVENIQYF.